The rows below give T cell receptor beta chains drawn from one sample of a study of blood T cell repertoires in COVID-19. Profiled with immunoSEQ multiplex PCR; TCRdb holds only in-frame clones, not every one. The sample lists roughly 69,000 clones, about three quarters occurring once. Sequenced material: peripheral blood. The receptor set was obtained from a human donor in a cohort sampled during active COVID-19. Both conserved end residues are trimmed from each CDR3. The D gene is left open where the match is weak. A clone size is listed for some rows: how often the clone was seen (once, few, many), or a class if it is expanded.

>TRBJ2-7|TRBV19|NA|once
ASSISGDTTYEQY
>TRBJ1-6|TRBV18|NA|NA
ASSPLPPRAESPLH
>TRBJ1-2|TRBV28|NA|NA
ASRETAIYGYT
>TRBJ2-1|TRBV7-6|TRBD2|NA
ASSLSGGSYNEQF
>TRBJ1-3|TRBV5-1|TRBD1|NA
ASRTTGESGNTIY
>TRBJ1-1|TRBV9|TRBD1|NA
ASSPGGTGVSEAF
>TRBJ1-2|TRBV30|NA|NA
AWSVLGTVLSGYT
>TRBJ1-2|TRBV2|TRBD1|NA
ASSPDRGSGYT
>TRBJ2-3|TRBV19|NA|NA
ASSIRRGGTDTQY
>TRBJ2-7|TRBV28|TRBD1|NA
ASSPTPDRVEYEQY
>TRBJ1-2|TRBV29-1|TRBD1|NA
SAPDRGTLYGYT
>TRBJ1-5|TRBV2|NA|NA
ASREDSNSNQPQH
>TRBJ2-2|TRBV19|NA|NA
ASSPSGELF
>TRBJ1-4|TRBV29-1|NA|NA
SVARGGGIEKLF
>TRBJ1-6|TRBV6-5|NA|NA
ASSRGLSSPLH
>TRBJ2-1|TRBV7-6|TRBD2|NA
ASSLGLAGGYNEQF
>TRBJ2-5|TRBV7-9|TRBD2|NA
ASSSRKRLAGSQETQY
>TRBJ2-7|TRBV6-2/TRBV6-3|TRBD2|NA
ASSYSPRLAETYEQY
>TRBJ1-5|TRBV28|TRBD1|NA
ASSQEAGGDQPQH
>TRBJ1-2|TRBV7-2|NA|NA
ASSPITGYGYT
>TRBJ2-5|TRBV6-1|NA|NA
ASSGRTGINQETQY
>TRBJ2-1|TRBV10-3|NA|few
AISDLDNSYNEQF
>TRBJ1-1|TRBV10-3|NA|NA
AISGGPEAF
>TRBJ1-6|TRBV19|NA|NA
ASSIYGGGSPLH
>TRBJ2-3|TRBV5-1|NA|NA
ASSLVGGVDTQY
>TRBJ1-6|TRBV19|NA|NA
ASSISAYNSPLH
>TRBJ1-1|TRBV5-1|NA|NA
ASSHNRVGTEAF
>TRBJ1-1|TRBV15|NA|NA
ATSGPGGRGTEAF
>TRBJ2-1|TRBV29-1|TRBD1|NA
SVESRGQGDPF
>TRBJ2-7|TRBV5-4|TRBD2|once
ASKQAGGTKYEQY
>TRBJ1-4|TRBV2|NA|NA
ASSERGLPGEKLF
>TRBJ1-2|TRBV19|TRBD1|NA
ASSVGQGADYGYT
>TRBJ2-1|TRBV2|NA|few
ASSSRQGGNEQF
>TRBJ2-2|TRBV7-2|NA|NA
ASTLGRANTGELF